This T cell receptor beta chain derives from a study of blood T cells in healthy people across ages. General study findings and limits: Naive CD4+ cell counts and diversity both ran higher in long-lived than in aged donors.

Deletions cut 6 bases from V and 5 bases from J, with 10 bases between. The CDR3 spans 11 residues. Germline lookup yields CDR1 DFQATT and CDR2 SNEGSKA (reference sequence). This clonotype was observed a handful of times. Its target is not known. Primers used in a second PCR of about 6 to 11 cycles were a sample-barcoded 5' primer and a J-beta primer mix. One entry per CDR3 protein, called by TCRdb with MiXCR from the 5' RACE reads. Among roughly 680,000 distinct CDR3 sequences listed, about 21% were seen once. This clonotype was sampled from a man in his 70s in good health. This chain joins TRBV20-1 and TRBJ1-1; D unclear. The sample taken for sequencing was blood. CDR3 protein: CSARPATEAFF. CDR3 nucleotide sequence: TGCAGTGCCAGACCGGCTACTGAAGCTTTCTTT.